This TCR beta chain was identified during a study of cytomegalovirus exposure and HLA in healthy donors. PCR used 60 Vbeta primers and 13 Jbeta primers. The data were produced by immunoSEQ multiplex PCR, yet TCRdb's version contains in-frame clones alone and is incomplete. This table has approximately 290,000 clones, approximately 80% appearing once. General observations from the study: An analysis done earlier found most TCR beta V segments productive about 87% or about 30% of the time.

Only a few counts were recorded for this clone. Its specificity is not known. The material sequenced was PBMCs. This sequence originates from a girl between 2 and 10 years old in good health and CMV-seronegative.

The DNA for the CDR3 is TGTGCCAGCAGCGGCAGTTACGAGCAGTACTTC. It is translated as CASSGSYEQYF. The chain employs TRBV14 and TRBJ2-7; D gene unclear. The CDR3 contains 11 residues. Trimming pared 5 bases from V and 4 bases from J, leaving 6 bases between. CDR1 and CDR2 (germline): SGHDN, FVKESK.